This paragraph reports one TCR beta chain. The antigen is undetermined. V was trimmed by 7 bases and J by 4 bases, leaving 25 bases between them. In germline, CDR1 is SQVTM, CDR2 ANQGSEA. CDR3 length: 16 amino acids. This sample is part of a study of radiation and T cells in renal cell carcinoma. Study outcomes and limitations: No pretreatment tumor biopsies were available for baseline clonotypes. In blood, top tumor clones expanded by 2 weeks, shrinking by 4.

Stated time point: baseline pretreatment blood. The treatment here: 15 Gy SBRT to primary tumor, nephrectomy 4 weeks later. After SBRT, blood was collected at 2 and 4 weeks, plus baseline. The tumor was a clear cell renal cell carcinoma. Measured with immunoSEQ multiplex PCR; TCRdb has only the in-frame clones, and not every one. Among some 150,000 clones listed, less than 85% were seen once. This TCR was recovered from a woman aged 50 to 65 with renal cell carcinoma. The material sequenced was blood, taken from a patient whose treatment included radiotherapy and nephrectomy. The J gene is TRBJ1-2, the V gene TRBV29-1; tentatively, D is TRBD1 (5 bases). The CDR3 sequence: CSARGREGHGFYGYTF. The DNA for the CDR3 is TGCAGCGCCAGAGGAAGGGAAGGACATGGGTTCTATGGCTACACCTTC.